This TCR beta chain came from a study of shared clonotypes between healthy human individuals. Points from the study as a whole: Few donors restricted represented genetic and exposure-history diversity. Compared with clonotypes that all four donors shared, non-shared clonotypes had lower generation probabilities.

A remark on this clone: Its antigen is as yet unknown.

The CDR3 contains 18 residues. Produced via immunoSEQ multiplex PCR; TCRdb's table is partial and in-frame only. The sample has about 79,000 clones, around 57% seen once. Sequencing input: memory CD8+ T cells sorted from blood. Described subset: CD45RO+ cells pooled with CCR7-negative TemRA cells. The gene calls are TRBV21-1 and TRBJ2-1. TRBV21-1 is a pseudogene. The sequence derives from a man younger than 40 in good health. CDR3 sequence: CASSKANSGIMFGNEQFF. In nucleotides, the CDR3 is TGTGCCAGCAGCAAAGCGAACTCTGGGATTATGTTTGGAAATGAGCAGTTCTTC.